This passage covers 15 T cell receptor beta chains from one sample sequenced in a study of blood T cells in healthy people across ages. It was with a sample-barcoded 5' primer and a J-beta primer mix that a second PCR of about 6 to 12 cycles was run. TCRdb reprocessed the 5' RACE reads with MiXCR, giving one entry per CDR3 protein. The table has some 1.5 million distinct CDR3 sequences, 25% to 30% seen once. Sequenced material: blood. These receptors originate from a woman aged 25 to 39 in good health.

V is TRBV10-3 and J is TRBJ2-3, with D possibly matching TRBD2 (5 bases). V was clipped by 2 bases and J by 6 bases, with 9 bases between them. Looked up from germline, CDR1 is ENHRY and CDR2 is SYGVKD. The CDR3 extends over 13 amino acids. The CDR3 protein is CAISEGEWDTQYF. The CDR3 DNA follows: TGTGCCATCAGTGAGGGGGAGTGGGATACGCAGTATTTT.

In regard to this clonotype: A read error may explain this, as a much larger clone is one base away. The chain links TRBV20-1 to TRBJ2-7, with 8 bases aligning to TRBD2. This CDR3 spans 16 amino acids. The ends lost 0 bases at V and 5 bases at J; junction bases unmatched: 12. Germline V gives CDR1 DFQATT, CDR2 SNEGSKA (reference sequence). The DNA for the CDR3 is TGCAGTGCTAGAGATAGAGAGAGCGGGAGAGGCAACGAGCAGTACTTC. As protein: CSARDRESGRGNEQYF.

The chain couples TRBV9 to TRBJ2-1, with unresolved D. Trimming took 0 bases from V and 8 from J, leaving 9 bases between them. This CDR3 contains 13 residues. From germline, CDR1 is SGDLS and CDR2 YYNGEE. CDR3 coding DNA: TGTGCCAGCAGCGTAGCGTCGGGCTATGAGCAGTTCTTC. Translation gives CASSVASGYEQFF. Together with reference TRBV9 and TRBJ2-1, the CDR3 gives the full variable domain: DSGVTQTPKHLITATGQRVTLRCSPRSGDLSVYWYQQSLDQGLQFLIQYYNGEERAKGNILERFSAQQFPDLHSELNLSSLELGDSALYFCASSVASGYEQFFGPGTRLTVL.

Concerning this clonotype itself: At one end, the junction sequence differs from germline, possibly due to a read error. Here the CDR3 DNA reads TGTGCCAGCAGCCAGACAGACAATCAGCTCCAGCATTTT. It yields the protein CASSQTDNQLQHF. The chain employs TRBV7-9 and TRBJ1-5, with a possible D match to TRBD1 (5 bases). CDR1 is SEHNR and CDR2 is FQNEAQ in the germline V gene (reference sequence). CDR3 length equals 13 residues.

This clonotype came up a few times. The chain couples TRBV6-5 to TRBJ2-1; TRBD2 agrees at 12 bases. The germline CDR1 and CDR2 sequences are MNHEY and SVGAGI. V shed 0 bases and J 10 bases; nucleotides not matched to a gene: 7. The length of the CDR3 is 16 residues. The CDR3 loop reads CASSYSSRLAGGEQFF. The CDR3 coding sequence is TGTGCCAGCAGTTACTCGAGTAGGCTAGCGGGAGGGGAGCAGTTCTTC.

As for this clonotype: A much larger clone differs from this one at a single base, so this may be a read error. The genes are TRBV29-1 and TRBJ2-1; D is unresolved. Germline V gene lookup returns CDR1 SQVTM and CDR2 ANQGSEA. CDR3 length: 10 amino acids. The CDR3 is CSVYYNGQFF. CDR3 nucleotide sequence: TGCAGCGTTTACTACAATGGGCAGTTCTTC.

This clonotype appeared a few times. J is TRBJ1-2 and V is TRBV7-2; possibly TRBD1 for D (5 bases). The ends were cut back, 0 bases at V and 8 bases at J, with 13 bases in the middle. CDR1 is SGHTA, CDR2 FQGNSA, per germline. The CDR3 is 14 residues long. DNA for the CDR3: TGTGCCAGCAGCTTAGCGTTACGGGGCAGGGGCTACACCTTC. Protein sequence: CASSLALRGRGYTF.

This rearrangement joins TRBV30 to TRBJ2-3; TRBD1 is a possible D gene (6 bases). V lost 0 bases, J lost 4 bases, and 14 bases lay in between. The CDR3 spans 15 residues. The germline V gene encodes CDR1 GTSNPN and CDR2 SVGIG (reference sequence). This chain's CDR3 is CAWSVLGASADTQYF. As DNA, the CDR3 is TGTGCCTGGAGTGTACTGGGGGCAAGTGCAGATACGCAGTATTTT.

This clonotype was counted between two and nine times. The gene calls are TRBV7-3 and TRBJ2-4, with 9 bases that match TRBD2. The last part of the DNA fits TRBJ2-7 better; the J call may be wrong. In germline, CDR1 is SGHTA, CDR2 FQGTGA. This CDR3 is 15 amino acids long. The CDR3 protein is CASSPRAGGSIEQYF. The CDR3 region has the DNA TGTGCCAGCAGCCCTCGAGCGGGGGGATCTATCGAGCAGTACTTC.

This clonotype was seen only a few times. The V and J genes are TRBV19 and TRBJ2-4; D is unresolved. The V and J ends lost 7 bases and 8 bases respectively, with 15 bases between them. The CDR3 is 13 residues long. In germline, CDR1 is LNHDA, CDR2 SQIVND (reference sequence). As DNA, the CDR3 is TGTGCCAGTAATAGGGATCGGTGGGACATTCAGTACTTC. As protein: CASNRDRWDIQYF.

Here the CDR3 DNA reads TGCGCCAGCAGCCAAGATCTATGGTTGGATTCACCCCTCCACTTT. Translation: CASSQDLWLDSPLHF. V usage is TRBV4-1 and J usage is TRBJ1-6; no definite D call. V shed 0 bases and J shed 8 bases, with 11 bases lying between them. CDR3 length equals 15 residues. Germline V gives CDR1 MGHRA, CDR2 YSYEKL.

This chain links TRBV21-1 with TRBJ1-5. TRBV21-1 corresponds to a pseudogene. The CDR3 consists of 18 residues. CDR3 in DNA: TGTGCCAGCGGCCCACTGACGGAGTCCGGGTCTAGCAATCAGCCCCAGCATTTT. This codes for CASGPLTESGSSNQPQHF.

As to this clonotype: The junction and the germline gene differ at one end; a read error may be behind it. V usage is TRBV2 and J usage is TRBJ2-1; 10 nucleotides match TRBD2. The CDR3 has 16 residues. Germline CDR1 and CDR2: SNHLY and FYNNEI. DNA of the CDR3: TGTGCCGGCAGTCGGCAAAGCGGGGGGGACTACAATGAGCAGTTCTTC. Encoded protein: CAGSRQSGGDYNEQFF.

This clonotype was seen just once. CDR3 residues: CASSLGGLLSSYNEQFF. Written as DNA, the CDR3 is TGTGCCAGCAGTTTGGGAGGACTCCTGAGCTCCTACAATGAGCAGTTCTTC. The J gene is TRBJ2-1, the V gene TRBV6-2 or TRBV6-3, with D tentatively TRBD2 (6 bases). The length of the CDR3 is 17 residues. CDR1 is MNHEY and CDR2 is SVGEGT in the germline V gene. Trimming removed 4 bases from V and 0 bases from J, with 16 bases in between.

The CDR3 loop reads CASSFRGLASYEQYF. CDR3 sequence (DNA): TGCGCCAGCAGCTTTCGTGGGCTTGCCTCCTACGAGCAGTACTTC. The chain is built from TRBV5-1 and TRBJ2-7; D uncertain. V was clipped by 2 bases and J by 0 bases, with 12 bases between them. The germline V gene encodes CDR1 SGHRS and CDR2 YFSETQ. This CDR3 is 15 amino acids long.